Presented here are 32 T cell receptor beta chains from one specimen sequenced in a study of cytomegalovirus exposure and HLA in healthy donors. Researchers ran the PCR with 60 Vbeta and 13 Jbeta primers. Method: immunoSEQ multiplex PCR; TCRdb's copy keeps in-frame clones and lacks some. Of fewer than 200,000 clones listed, approximately 77% are singletons. The sequencing sample was made of PBMCs. Every receptor here comes from a man aged 30 to 45 in good health and CMV-seropositive.

This clone was found once. The rearrangement joins TRBV5-1 to TRBJ2-7; D gene uncertain. The CDR3 runs to 15 residues. CDR1 SGHRS and CDR2 YFSETQ come from the germline V gene. Trimming removed 0 bases from V and 4 bases from J, with 14 bases in between. The CDR3: CASSLAAGVTYEQYF. DNA of the CDR3: TGCGCCAGCAGCTTGGCGGCAGGTGTGACGTACGAGCAGTACTTC.

This clone was observed once. The V call is TRBV30, the J call TRBJ2-1; unclear D gene. The ends were cut back, 0 bases at V and 10 bases at J, with 16 bases in the middle. Germline CDR1 and CDR2: GTSNPN and SVGIG (reference sequence). This CDR3 contains 14 residues. CDR3 sequence reads: CAWSVPPVRNEQFF. The CDR3 DNA reads as TGTGCCTGGAGTGTACCACCCGTCAGGAACGAGCAGTTCTTC.

The chain is built from TRBV7-9 and TRBJ2-2; D remains unclear. Trimming shortened V by 3 bases and J by 6 bases, and 5 bases separated the two germline ends. The CDR3 runs to 12 residues. Germline V gives CDR1 SEHNR, CDR2 FQNEAQ (reference sequence). The CDR3: CASSLSPGELFF. CDR3 nucleotide sequence: TGTGCCAGCAGCTTGAGCCCCGGGGAGCTGTTTTTT.

V gene TRBV14 combines with J gene TRBJ2-3, with a tentative D call TRBD2 (6 bases). V was shortened by 1 base and J by 4 bases, with 6 bases between the two germline ends. The CDR3 extends over 13 amino acids. CDR1 and CDR2 from the germline V gene are SGHDN and FVKESK. The CDR3 protein is CASSQGGADTQYF. The CDR3 region has the DNA TGTGCCAGCAGCCAAGGGGGGGCAGATACGCAGTATTTT.

By proportion, this clone is medium-sized. The CDR3, as DNA: TGCGCCAGCAGCGCCCGACAGGCTGGGGCCAACGTCCTGACTTTC. Amino acid sequence: CASSARQAGANVLTF. The chain is built from TRBV4-1 and TRBJ2-6, with TRBD1 as a possible D gene (6 bases). Trimming left V 5 bases short and J 2 bases short, with 10 bases between. CDR3 length: 15 residues. Germline-derived CDR1 and CDR2 are MGHRA and YSYEKL.

J is TRBJ2-1 and V is TRBV5-1, with D possibly matching TRBD2 (6 bases). Germline assignment: CDR1 SGHRS and CDR2 YFSETQ. The CDR3 consists of 15 residues. Between the trimmed V and J ends, which lost 0 bases and 6 bases, there was a span of 13 bases. The CDR3 nucleotides read TGCGCCAGCAGCTTGGCGGGGGACCACTCCAATGAGCAGTTCTTC. It yields the protein CASSLAGDHSNEQFF.

The gene calls are TRBV6-1 and TRBJ2-7; tentative D call: TRBD1 (6 bases). The CDR3 spans 13 residues. Germline-derived CDR1 and CDR2 are MNHNS and SASEGT. V was shortened by 7 bases and J by 6 bases, with 16 bases between the two germline ends. CDR3 in amino acids: CASTISRGLEQYF. CDR3 in DNA: TGTGCCAGCACGATCAGCAGGGGCCTCGAGCAGTACTTC.

V gene TRBV25-1 combines with J gene TRBJ2-7; 7 bases are a match to TRBD1. The CDR3 sequence is 14 residues long. After removal of 5 bases from V and 5 bases from J, the junction contained 9 bases not matched to a gene. The germline gives CDR1 MGHDK, CDR2 SYGVNS. The CDR3 nucleotides are TGTGCCAGCAGTCCCCGACAGGGAAGCCACGAGCAGTACTTC. Residues: CASSPRQGSHEQYF.

The DNA for the CDR3 is TGCAGCGTTGAAGGGGTGGGGGCAGGGGAAGAGACCCAGTACTTC. Translating gives CSVEGVGAGEETQYF. The rearrangement links TRBV29-1 to TRBJ2-5, with D perhaps matching TRBD1 (6 bases). V lost 1 base to trimming and J lost 3 bases, with 15 bases between them. CDR1 and CDR2 from the germline V gene are SQVTM and ANQGSEA. CDR3 size: 15 residues.

This clone was seen once. The J gene is TRBJ1-4, the V gene TRBV6-5, with D unclear. CDR3 length: 16 residues. V shed 1 base and J shed 4 bases, with 13 bases lying between them. Per the germline V gene, CDR1 is MNHEY and CDR2 is SVGAGI. The CDR3 is CASSYLAAAGNEKLFF. The CDR3 DNA follows: TGTGCCAGCAGTTACTTGGCGGCGGCTGGTAATGAAAAACTGTTTTTT.

The chain links TRBV11-3 to TRBJ2-3; 9 nucleotides match TRBD2. CDR3 length: 16 amino acids. Trimming at V came to 5 bases and at J to 0 bases, leaving 6 bases not matched to a gene. Germline values: CDR1 SGHNT, CDR2 YENEEA. The CDR3 DNA follows: TGTGCCAGCAGCCAGACTAGCGGATCTAGCACAGATACGCAGTATTTT. Its translation is CASSQTSGSSTDTQYF.

The chain couples TRBV11-3 to TRBJ2-3, with D possibly being TRBD2 (6 bases). This CDR3 is 15 amino acids long. Trimming removed 3 bases from V and 2 bases from J, with 12 bases in between. Germline V gene sequence: CDR1 SGHNT, CDR2 YENEEA. In DNA, the CDR3 is TGTGCCAGCAGCTTCCCGGGACTGGACACAGATACGCAGTATTTT. Residues: CASSFPGLDTDTQYF.

CDR3 sequence: CASSEGYREQETQYF. CDR3 DNA sequence: TGTGCCAGCAGTGAAGGGTACCGGGAACAAGAGACCCAGTACTTC. This chain uses TRBV25-1 with TRBJ2-5, with a tentative D call TRBD2 (5 bases). In germline, CDR1 is MGHDK, CDR2 SYGVNS. The CDR3 contains 15 residues. Trimming removed 2 bases from V and 2 bases from J, with 12 bases in between.

The chain has TRBV11-3 and TRBJ1-3, with unresolved D. The ends were cut back, 1 base at V and 0 bases at J, with 7 bases in the middle. Germline loops: CDR1 SGHNT, CDR2 YENEEA. The CDR3 covers 15 residues. For the CDR3, the DNA is TGTGCCAGCAGCTTAGGTAGCTTCTCTGGAAACACCATATATTTT. The encoded protein is CASSLGSFSGNTIYF.

The V and J genes are TRBV2 and TRBJ2-3; possibly TRBD2 for D (6 bases). Germline V lookup: CDR1 SNHLY, CDR2 FYNNEI. The CDR3 totals 14 residues. The ends were cut back, 6 bases at V and 1 base at J, with 11 bases in the middle. The CDR3 DNA follows: TGTGCCAGCAGCAGACTAGTGCGCACAGATACGCAGTATTTT. As protein: CASSRLVRTDTQYF. Full variable domain (rest looked up from reference TRBV2 and TRBJ2-3): EPEVTQTPSHQVTQMGQEVILRCVPISNHLYFYWYRQILGQKVEFLVSFYNNEISEKSEIFDDQFSVERPDGSNFTLKIRSTKLEDSAMYFCASSRLVRTDTQYFGPGTRLTVL.

The chain joins TRBV5-1 to TRBJ2-3; D is unclear. Germline V gives CDR1 SGHRS, CDR2 YFSETQ. The CDR3 extends over 16 amino acids. V gave up 0 bases and J gave up 4 bases, with 15 bases separating them. The CDR3 sequence is CASSLALEPHADTQYF. CDR3 in DNA: TGCGCCAGCAGCTTGGCTCTGGAGCCCCACGCAGATACGCAGTATTTT.

The CDR3 sequence is CASRMREGRAFF. The CDR3 DNA reads as TGTGCCAGCAGAATGAGGGAAGGGAGAGCTTTCTTT. The chain carries TRBV7-2 and TRBJ1-1; D call uncertain. The CDR3 sequence is 12 residues long. Germline loops: CDR1 SGHTA, CDR2 FQGNSA. The V and J ends lost 6 bases and 10 bases respectively, with 15 bases between them.

The chain uses TRBV18 and TRBJ2-2; TRBD1 aligns across 7 bases. V lost 5 bases, J lost 6 bases, and 9 bases stayed unmatched. This CDR3 has 15 amino acids. Germline lookup yields CDR1 KGHSH and CDR2 LQKENI. The CDR3 nucleotides read TGTGCCAGCTCAACCCCGGACAGGACTGCCGGGGAGCTGTTTTTT. It codes for CASSTPDRTAGELFF.

The V gene is TRBV28, the J gene TRBJ1-6; 9 nucleotides match TRBD1. Germline V lookup: CDR1 MDHEN, CDR2 SYDVKM. This CDR3 comprises 13 residues. The ends lost 9 bases at V and 7 bases at J; junction bases unmatched: 4. The CDR3 DNA sequence: TGTGCCAGTACGGACAGGGGAAATTCACCCCTCCACTTT. Residues: CASTDRGNSPLHF.

The gene calls are TRBV19 and TRBJ1-5; D is uncertain. Trimming removed 5 bases at V and 4 bases at J, with 9 bases between. This CDR3 has 13 residues. The V gene's germline CDR1 is LNHDA and CDR2 SQIVND (reference sequence). In DNA, the CDR3 is TGTGCCAGTAGTGCCGGAGTAAATCAGCCCCAGCATTTT. Protein: CASSAGVNQPQHF. Using reference TRBV19 and TRBJ1-5 for the parts outside the CDR3, the full variable domain is DGGITQSPKYLFRKEGQNVTLSCEQNLNHDAMYWYRQDPGQGLRLIYYSQIVNDFQKGDIAEGYSVSREKKESFPLTVTSAQKNPTAFYLCASSAGVNQPQHFGDGTRLSIL.

Notes on this clone: Other DNA sequences in this sample translate to the same CDR3. The chain combines TRBV9 with TRBJ1-2; the D gene is possibly TRBD1 (5 bases). V was trimmed by 0 bases and J by 3 bases, leaving 9 bases between them. In germline, CDR1 is SGDLS, CDR2 YYNGEE. This CDR3 has 14 amino acids. The DNA for the CDR3 is TGTGCCAGCAGCGTAGGCGGGGGGGACTATGGCTACACCTTC. Its translation: CASSVGGGDYGYTF.

This clone was observed a handful of times. This chain links TRBV27 with TRBJ2-7; 10 bases match TRBD1. The CDR3 loop spans 15 amino acids. Germline CDR1 and CDR2: MNHEY and SMNVEV (reference sequence). V was clipped by 6 bases and J by 2 bases; unmatched bases: 7. The CDR3, as DNA: TGTGCCAGCAGACTGGGGGACAGGGGCGCCTACGAGCAGTACTTC. This encodes CASRLGDRGAYEQYF.

This clone has only a few counts. This chain connects TRBV5-1 to TRBJ1-6, with D possibly being TRBD1 (6 bases). CDR3 length equals 15 residues. Germline V gives CDR1 SGHRS, CDR2 YFSETQ. V lost 5 bases to trimming and J lost 2 bases, with 11 bases between them. CDR3 residues: CASSLDRTYNSPLHF. CDR3 sequence (DNA): TGCGCCAGCAGTCTAGACAGGACCTATAATTCACCCCTCCACTTT.

V gene TRBV13 combines with J gene TRBJ2-7; a possible D gene is TRBD2 (6 bases). CDR3 length: 11 residues. Germline V gene data show CDR1 as PRHDT and CDR2 as FYEKMQ (reference sequence). In nucleotides, the CDR3 is TGTGCTTCCGGGAGAACCTACGAGCAGTACTTC. Translated: CASGRTYEQYF.

The chain employs TRBV6-1 and TRBJ2-7; D is unclear. This CDR3 comprises 13 residues. Germline CDR1 and CDR2: MNHNS and SASEGT. Trimming pared 7 bases from V and 0 bases from J, leaving 10 bases between. CDR3 sequence: CASKPRSSYEQYF. The DNA for the CDR3 is TGTGCCAGCAAACCGCGGAGCTCCTACGAGCAGTACTTC.

The V and J genes are TRBV28 and TRBJ1-2, with TRBD1 matching over 9 bases. The CDR3 totals 14 residues. Germline CDR1 reads MDHEN; CDR2 reads SYDVKM. The trim removed 6 bases at V and 6 bases at J, leaving 8 bases unmatched. As DNA, the CDR3 is TGTGCCAGCAGCCCCCCCAGGACAGGGGATGGCTACACCTTC. It is translated as CASSPPRTGDGYTF.

The rearrangement uses TRBV7-3 and TRBJ1-5; D is perhaps TRBD1 (6 bases). The V gene lost 6 bases and the J gene lost 6 bases, with 21 bases spanning the gap. This CDR3 contains 16 residues. Germline V lookup: CDR1 SGHTA, CDR2 FQGTGA. The CDR3 sequence is CASRQNFRGGRQPQHF. CDR3 sequence (DNA): TGTGCCAGCAGGCAAAACTTCAGGGGCGGCCGTCAGCCCCAGCATTTT.

This clone was counted a few times. The V call is TRBV7-2, the J call TRBJ1-2; 8 bases align to TRBD1. The CDR3 sequence is 16 residues long. The trim removed 3 bases at V and 5 bases at J, leaving 11 bases unmatched. Germline CDR1 is SGHTA and CDR2 is FQGNSA. The chain's CDR3 is CASSFAPDRGGYGYTF. For the CDR3, the DNA is TGTGCCAGCAGCTTCGCCCCCGACAGGGGAGGATATGGCTACACCTTC.

The table lists this clone with a few counts. This sequence joins TRBV2 and TRBJ1-2; D possibly corresponds to TRBD1 (5 bases). CDR1 and CDR2 (germline): SNHLY, FYNNEI. The V gene lost 5 bases and the J gene lost 0 bases, with 7 bases spanning the gap. The CDR3 spans 13 residues. CDR3 loop: CASSTGANYGYTF. The DNA for the CDR3 is TGTGCCAGCAGTACAGGAGCTAACTATGGCTACACCTTC.

The chain couples TRBV6-5 to TRBJ2-3; TRBD2 matches 8 bases. The CDR3 is 14 amino acids. With 7 bases clipped from V and 2 bases from J, the junction kept 5 bases outside the gene matches. Germline loops: CDR1 MNHEY, CDR2 SVGAGI. CDR3 loop: CASTGGGLTDTQYF. CDR3 in DNA: TGTGCCAGCACGGGGGGGGGCCTCACAGATACGCAGTATTTT.

J is TRBJ1-1 and V is TRBV5-4; 7 bases agree with TRBD1. This CDR3 region has 15 residues. In germline, CDR1 is SGHNT, CDR2 YYREEE (reference sequence). The junction had 7 bases not matched to a gene; V was cut back by 0 bases and J by 5 bases. This CDR3 is CASSLARSGGTEAFF. Written as DNA, the CDR3 is TGTGCCAGCAGCTTGGCGAGGTCAGGGGGAACTGAAGCTTTCTTT.

The J gene is TRBJ1-2, the V gene TRBV10-3; D unclear. This CDR3 contains 13 residues. Germline V CDR1 and CDR2: ENHRY, SYGVKD. Trimming stripped 10 bases from V and 0 bases from J, with 12 bases between. The CDR3 DNA follows: TGTGCCACTGTAGGCGGAGCTAACTATGGCTACACCTTC. Translated: CATVGGANYGYTF.